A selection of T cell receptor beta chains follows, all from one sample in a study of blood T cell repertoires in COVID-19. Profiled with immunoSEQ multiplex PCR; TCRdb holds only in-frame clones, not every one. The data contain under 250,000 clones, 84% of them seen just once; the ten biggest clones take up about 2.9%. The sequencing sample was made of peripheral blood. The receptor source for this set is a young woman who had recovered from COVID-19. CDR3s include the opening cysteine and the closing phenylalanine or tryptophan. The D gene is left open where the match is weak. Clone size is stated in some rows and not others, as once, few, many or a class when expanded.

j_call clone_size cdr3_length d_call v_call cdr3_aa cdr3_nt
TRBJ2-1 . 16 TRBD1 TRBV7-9 CASSPGTGGRDNEQFF TGTGCCAGCAGCCCCGGGACAGGGGGCCGAGACAATGAGCAGTTCTTC
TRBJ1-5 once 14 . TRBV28 CASSSSDNDQPQHF TGTGCCAGCAGTTCCTCAGATAATGATCAGCCCCAGCATTTT
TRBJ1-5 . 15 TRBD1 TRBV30 CAWNGQGGDNQPQHF TGTGCCTGGAATGGACAGGGAGGGGACAATCAGCCCCAGCATTTT
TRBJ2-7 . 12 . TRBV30 CAWSGAPYEQYF TGTGCCTGGAGTGGGGCCCCCTACGAGCAGTACTTC
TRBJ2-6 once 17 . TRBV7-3 CASSGQGSGSGANVLTF TGTGCCAGCAGCGGTCAGGGTTCAGGCTCTGGGGCCAACGTCCTGACTTTC
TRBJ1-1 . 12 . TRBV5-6 CASSLVSAEAFF TGTGCCAGCAGCTTGGTTTCCGCTGAAGCTTTCTTT
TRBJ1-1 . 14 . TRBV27 CASSLQSMNTEAFF TGTGCCAGCAGTTTACAGTCAATGAACACTGAAGCTTTCTTT
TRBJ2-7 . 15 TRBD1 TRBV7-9 CASSPPDRGSYEQYF TGTGCCAGCAGCCCACCGGACAGGGGATCCTACGAGCAGTACTTC
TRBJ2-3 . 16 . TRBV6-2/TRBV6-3 CASSFPPGGDTDTQYF TGTGCCAGCAGTTTCCCCCCGGGCGGGGACACAGATACGCAGTATTTT
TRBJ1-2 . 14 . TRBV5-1 CASSLVQGRDGYTF TGCGCCAGCAGCTTGGTTCAGGGAAGGGATGGCTACACCTTC
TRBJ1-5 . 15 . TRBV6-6 CASSALPGSNQPQHF TGTGCCAGCAGTGCTCTCCCGGGTAGCAATCAGCCCCAGCATTTT
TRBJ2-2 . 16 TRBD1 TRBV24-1 CATSDPGQGNTGELFF TGTGCCACCAGTGACCCGGGACAGGGGAACACCGGGGAGCTGTTTTTT
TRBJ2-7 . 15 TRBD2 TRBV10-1 CASSDPGTSDYEQYF TGCGCCAGCAGTGATCCCGGGACTAGCGATTACGAGCAGTACTTC
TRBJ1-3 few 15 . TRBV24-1 CATSDGADSGNTIYF TGTGCCACCAGTGACGGCGCGGACTCTGGAAACACCATATATTTT
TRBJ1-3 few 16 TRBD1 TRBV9 CASSPTGADSGNTIYF TGTGCCAGCAGCCCGACAGGGGCCGACTCTGGAAACACCATATATTTT
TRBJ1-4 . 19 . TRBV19 CASSHGGRRYRATNEKLFF TGTGCCAGTAGTCATGGGGGCAGAAGGTATCGGGCAACTAATGAAAAACTGTTTTTT
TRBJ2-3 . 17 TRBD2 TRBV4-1 CASSLGRTSGRANTQYF TGCGCCAGCAGCCTGGGGAGGACTAGCGGGAGGGCCAATACGCAGTATTTT
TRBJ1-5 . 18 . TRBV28 CASSLSGTVAPSNQPQHF TGTGCCAGCAGTTTATCCGGGACTGTAGCCCCTAGCAATCAGCCCCAGCATTTT
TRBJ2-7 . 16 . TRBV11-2 CASSLVGGRSSYEQYF TGTGCCAGCAGCTTAGTAGGCGGCCGGAGCTCCTACGAGCAGTACTTC
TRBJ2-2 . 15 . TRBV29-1 CSVDTGGAGTGELFF TGCAGCGTGGATACCGGTGGGGCGGGGACCGGGGAGCTGTTTTTT
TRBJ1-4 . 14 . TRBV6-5 CASSPGLLREKLFF TGTGCCAGCAGTCCTGGACTATTAAGGGAAAAACTGTTTTTT
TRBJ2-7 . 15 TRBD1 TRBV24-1 CATSDSGQGRDEQYF TGTGCCACCAGTGATTCGGGACAGGGTCGAGACGAGCAGTACTTC
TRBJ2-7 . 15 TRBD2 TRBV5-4 CASSLDTSGRNEQYF TGTGCCAGCAGCTTGGACACTAGCGGGAGAAACGAGCAGTACTTC
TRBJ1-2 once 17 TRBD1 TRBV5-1 CASSAGQGITPPYGYTF TGCGCCAGCAGCGCGGGACAGGGTATTACCCCCCCTTATGGCTACACCTTC
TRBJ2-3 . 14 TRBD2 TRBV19 CASSWAGGPDTQYF TGTGCCAGTAGTTGGGCGGGAGGGCCAGATACGCAGTATTTT
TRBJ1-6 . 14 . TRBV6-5 CASSRTEYGSPLHF TGTGCCAGCAGTCGGACAGAATATGGGTCACCCCTCCACTTT
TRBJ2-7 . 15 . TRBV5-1 CASSLVNGALGEQYF TGCGCCAGCAGCCTGGTAAATGGGGCCTTAGGCGAGCAGTACTTC
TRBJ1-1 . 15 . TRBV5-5 CASSLEGGGVTEAFF TGTGCCAGCAGCTTGGAAGGTGGGGGGGTCACTGAAGCTTTCTTT
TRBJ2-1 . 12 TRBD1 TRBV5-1 CASSLDRGKQFF TGCGCCAGCAGCCTCGACAGGGGAAAGCAGTTCTTC
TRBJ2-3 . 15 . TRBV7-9 CASSLTGSTTDTQYF TGTGCCAGCAGCTTAACAGGGTCCACCACAGATACGCAGTATTTT
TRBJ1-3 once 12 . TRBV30 CAWSVLGNTIYF TGTGCCTGGAGTGTACTAGGTAACACCATATATTTT
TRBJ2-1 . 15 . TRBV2 CASSEGRGSYNEQFF TGTGCCAGCAGTGAAGGCAGAGGCTCCTACAATGAGCAGTTCTTC
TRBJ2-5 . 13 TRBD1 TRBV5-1 CASRGQIQETQYF TGCGCCAGCAGGGGACAGATCCAAGAGACCCAGTACTTC
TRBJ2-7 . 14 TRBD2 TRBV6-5 CASRLAGGSYEQYF TGTGCCAGCAGATTAGCGGGAGGCTCCTACGAGCAGTACTTC
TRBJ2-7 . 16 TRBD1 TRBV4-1 CASSQEWTGIPNEQYF TGCGCCAGCAGCCAAGAGTGGACAGGGATTCCGAACGAGCAGTACTTC
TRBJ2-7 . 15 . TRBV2 CASKAYRGGSYEQYF TGTGCCAGCAAGGCGTACAGGGGGGGATCCTACGAGCAGTACTTC
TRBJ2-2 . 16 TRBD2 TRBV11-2 CASSNQREEDTGELFF TGTGCCAGCAGCAACCAGCGGGAGGAGGACACCGGGGAGCTGTTTTTT
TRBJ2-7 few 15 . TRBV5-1 CASTSEWRQIDEQYF TGCGCCAGCACTTCCGAGTGGCGACAAATCGACGAGCAGTACTTC
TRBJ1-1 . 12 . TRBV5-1 CASGSGNTEAFF TGCGCCAGCGGCTCGGGGAACACTGAAGCTTTCTTT
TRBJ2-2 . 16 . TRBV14 CASSQREARSGGELFF TGTGCCAGCAGCCAACGCGAGGCGCGCTCGGGCGGGGAGCTGTTTTTT
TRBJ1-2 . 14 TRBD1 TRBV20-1 CSASLQGAGYGYTF TGCAGTGCCAGTCTACAGGGGGCAGGCTATGGCTACACCTTC
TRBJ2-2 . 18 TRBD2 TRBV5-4 CASSPGLAGGPFTGELFF TGTGCCAGCAGCCCGGGACTAGCGGGAGGGCCTTTCACCGGGGAGCTGTTTTTT
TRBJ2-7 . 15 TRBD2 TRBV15 CATSSGTSGTYEQYF TGTGCCACCAGCAGTGGGACTAGCGGGACCTACGAGCAGTACTTC
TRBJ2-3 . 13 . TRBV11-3 CASSLSRTDTQYF TGTGCCAGCAGCTTAAGCAGGACAGATACGCAGTATTTT
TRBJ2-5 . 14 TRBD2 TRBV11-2 CASSFTSGIETQYF TGTGCCAGCAGCTTTACTAGCGGGATTGAGACCCAGTACTTC
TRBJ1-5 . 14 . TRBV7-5 CARSPRQANQPQHF TGTGCCAGAAGCCCCCGACAGGCAAATCAGCCCCAGCATTTT
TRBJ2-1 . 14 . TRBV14 CASSQEDFNREQFF TGTGCCAGCAGCCAAGAGGACTTCAACCGTGAGCAGTTCTTC
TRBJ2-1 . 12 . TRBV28 CASGSGEHEQFF TGTGCCAGCGGTAGCGGAGAACATGAGCAGTTCTTC